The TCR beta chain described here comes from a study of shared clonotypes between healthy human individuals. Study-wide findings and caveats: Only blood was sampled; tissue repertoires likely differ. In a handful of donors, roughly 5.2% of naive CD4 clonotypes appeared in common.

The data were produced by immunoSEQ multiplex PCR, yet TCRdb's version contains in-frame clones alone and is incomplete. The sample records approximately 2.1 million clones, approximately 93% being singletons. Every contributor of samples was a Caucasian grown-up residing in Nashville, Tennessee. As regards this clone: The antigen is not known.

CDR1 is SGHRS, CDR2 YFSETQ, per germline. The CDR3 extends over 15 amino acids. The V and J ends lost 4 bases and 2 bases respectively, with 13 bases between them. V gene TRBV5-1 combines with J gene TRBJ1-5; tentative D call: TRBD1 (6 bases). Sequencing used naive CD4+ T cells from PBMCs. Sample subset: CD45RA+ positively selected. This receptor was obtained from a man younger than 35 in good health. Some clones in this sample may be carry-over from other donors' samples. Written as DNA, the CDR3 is TGCGCCAGCAGCCTCACAGGGATGGGCAATCAGCCCCAGCATTTT. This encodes CASSLTGMGNQPQHF.